This entry features one T cell receptor beta chain sequence. Its antigen remains unidentified. The CDR3 has 15 residues. CDR1 is SGHTA, CDR2 FQGTGA, per germline. Trimming at V came to 3 bases and at J to 2 bases, leaving 4 bases not matched to a gene. The data were produced by immunoSEQ multiplex PCR, yet TCRdb's version contains in-frame clones alone and is incomplete. The data contain 30,000 to 40,000 clones, about 88% of them seen just once; the ten biggest clones take up less than 50%. This record belongs to a study of OX40 agonist ivuxolimab in advanced cancers. Autoimmune disease history or systemic immunosuppression led to patient exclusion. Findings and caveats of the study: In CD8+ T cells, expanded clones were on average more numerous than in CD4+.

The gene calls are TRBV7-3 and TRBJ2-3; 8 bases align to TRBD2. The sample here was CD4+ or CD8+ T cells sorted from blood, taken in a trial of the OX40 agonist ivuxolimab. The clonotype originates from an adult with an advanced solid tumor such as melanoma, head and neck, liver or kidney cancer. Here the CDR3 reads CASSLLSGATDTQYF. DNA for the CDR3: TGTGCCAGCAGCTTGCTTAGCGGGGCCACAGATACGCAGTATTTT.